This T cell receptor (beta chain) is from a study of T cell clones after liver transplantation (dated by TCRdb to the late 2010s). For context, the study as a whole: ITN030ST, the source of the samples, was a randomized trial that attempted immunosuppression withdrawal within 2 years of liver transplantation. Donor-reactive T cell clones were identified using TCRbeta sequencing after a pre-transplant mixed lymphocyte reaction and were then followed in post-transplant blood. Third party-reactive TCRbeta sequences from pre-transplant MLRs were also identified as an antigen-independent comparator for donor-reactive sequences. Three of the eight recipients were HCV-positive; the others were transplanted for non-autoimmune, non-viral indications. Until randomization at 12-24 months post-transplant, subjects were given standard immunosuppression, with no induction therapy. Tolerance meant complete immunosuppression withdrawal for at least one year without liver enzymes rising beyond twice the upper limit of normal. Blood samples were collected pre-transplant, pre-randomization before withdrawal, and post-randomization after either full withdrawal or failed withdrawal. The studied cohort comprised 8 liver transplant recipients, 3 classified as tolerant and 5 as non-tolerant.

Study-wide conclusions, independent of this receptor: Since no allograft tissue specimens were available, donor-reactive T cells may have migrated into the graft instead of being deleted. Donor-reactive sequences declined more than third party-reactive ones, suggesting partial antigen-specific deletion unrelated to withdrawal success. When repertoire turnover was taken into account, detection of donor-reactive sequences was significantly reduced in 7 of 8 subjects for CD4 and in 8 of 8 subjects for CD8. In most of the 8 subjects, circulating donor-reactive CD4 TCRbeta sequences decreased significantly after transplant, regardless of tolerance or HCV status. Low numbers of available donor cells limited the measurable donor-reactive repertoire in a couple of subjects. Conclusions were preliminary, limited by small, heterogeneous patient numbers and non-standardized post-transplant time points.

Unstimulated PBMCs, after thawing, were stained for CD3, CD4 and CD8 and then FACS-sorted into CD3+CD4+ and CD3+CD8+ populations. Each of the 8 studied subjects was randomized to immunosuppression withdrawal. Genomic DNA was isolated with the Qiagen DNeasy Blood and Tissue Kit. Frozen genomic DNA underwent high-throughput TCRbeta CDR3 sequencing by immunoSEQ, including PCR amplification, mapping, bias correction and internal controls. Per the original workflow: Productive rearrangements were retained, and unique TCRbeta sequences were defined by the CDR3 nucleotide sequence together with the V and J gene. A sequence counted as donor-reactive only if the sequence showed at least 5-fold expansion in CFSE-low cells compared with unstimulated pre-transplant cells and had a frequency of at least 0.01%. Per-subject minimum frequency thresholds, based on the lowest-template unstimulated sample, ensured at least 90% detection power. Jensen-Shannon divergence between the top 1000 TCRbeta sequences post-transplant and pre-transplant was used to measure repertoire turnover. Two-sided Fisher's exact tests were used to test for changes in how often donor-reactive sequences were detected. TCRdb took this table from immuneACCESS and kept in-frame rearrangements with V and J called. Such tables lack part of the clones; where checked against another copy, unresolved V genes explain under half of the gap, and the rest is unexplained. D and trimming come from the DNA, and the V and J calls and clone size come from that table. This sample holds some 16,000 clones; 80% were observed only once. Approximately 35% of the sample is in the top ten clones.

In regard to this clone: No antigen is known for it. One base away there is no much larger clone; base qualities are not given.

The germline V gene provides CDR1 MGHRA and CDR2 YSYEKL. The CDR3 runs 15 amino acids, cysteine and phenylalanine included. The DNA shown is the 45-base CDR3, in frame from base 1. V and J are truncated by 0 bases and 4 bases respectively, leaving an intervening sequence of 10 bases. The chain is assembled from TRBV4-1 and TRBJ2-1, with TRBD2 tentatively as D gene (5 bases match). Sequencing was performed on CD8+ T cells from blood, taken 48 months after liver transplant. The source of this sequence is a human patient who received a liver transplant. Donor T cells from the graft may be present among the T cells after a transplant. CDR3 sequence: CASSQEGAEYNEQFF. The nucleotides read TGCGCCAGCAGCCAAGAGGGAGCGGAGTACAATGAGCAGTTCTTC.